The entry that follows covers one T cell receptor (beta chain) sequence. What it binds is unknown. CDR1 is GTSNPN, CDR2 SVGIG, per germline (reference sequence). Trimming left V 1 base short and J 2 bases short, with 3 bases between. The CDR3 consists of 11 residues. People whose metastatic non-small-cell lung cancer was chemo-refractory got focal radiation along with CTLA-4 blockade by ipilimumab. The data stem from a study of radiotherapy plus CTLA-4 blockade in lung cancer. Across the whole study: Of all patients, approximately 18% responded objectively and 31% showed disease control. Study observations and caveats: Blood-borne expansion of tumor-derived TCR clones followed radiotherapy plus ipilimumab. Reportedly, early blood T cell clone dynamics best predicted response, with interferon-beta.

Profiled with immunoSEQ multiplex PCR; TCRdb holds only in-frame clones, not every one. Of about 76,000 clones detected, more than 80% appear once; the ten largest clones hold approximately 0.77%. The sequenced sample was peripheral blood, obtained from a patient treated with radiotherapy plus ipilimumab. The rearrangement uses TRBV30 and TRBJ2-7, with D unresolved. The source is a human donor with non-small cell lung cancer who had stable disease on radiotherapy plus ipilimumab. CDR3 in amino acids: CAWSAAYEQYF. CDR3 DNA sequence: TGTGCCTGGAGTGCGGCCTACGAGCAGTACTTC.